This T cell receptor (beta chain) comes out of a study of T cell changes during pregnancy in multiple sclerosis. Only in-frame clones appear in the TCRdb table, and some are missing; sequencing was by immunoSEQ multiplex PCR. The sample lists about 60,000 clones, 90% to 97% occurring once. Trimming left V 3 bases short and J 0 bases short, with 6 bases between. The CDR3 sequence is 13 residues long. CDR1 LNHDA and CDR2 SQIVND come from the germline V gene (reference sequence). The clonotype originates from a female donor with multiple sclerosis, enrolled in a pregnancy study. This chain joins TRBV19 and TRBJ2-7; no reliable D call. Sequenced material: CD8+ T cells from peripheral blood mononuclear cells, taken after pregnancy. CDR3 residues: CASSIYYSYEQYF. The DNA of the CDR3 is TGTGCCAGTAGTATTTACTACTCCTACGAGCAGTACTTC.